The 27 T cell receptor beta chains below all came from one sample that was sequenced in a study of T-cell reconstitution after alpha-beta-depleted transplantation in children. This sample's TCRbeta library carried unique molecular identifier barcodes. A single record per CDR3 protein comes from TCRdb applying MiXCR to the PCR reads. The sample lists around 440,000 distinct CDR3 sequences, about 10% occurring once. The specimen comprised PBMCs, sampled before TCRalphabeta/CD19-depleted stem cell transplant. These receptors were collected from a child aged 2-15 years with inherited bone marrow failure, due to receive a stem cell transplant.

This clonotype showed up many times. J is TRBJ2-2 and V is TRBV7-8; perhaps TRBD2 as D (6 bases). CDR1 and CDR2 (germline): SGHVS, FQNEAQ. The V and J ends lost 2 bases and 4 bases respectively, with 8 bases between them. This CDR3 region has 14 residues. Here the CDR3 DNA reads TGTGCCAGCAGCTTACTCGGGAGCACCGGGGAGCTGTTTTTT. Its protein is CASSLLGSTGELFF.

This clonotype was seen at least ten times. The V and J genes are TRBV7-2 and TRBJ2-2; D gene ambiguous. V dropped 5 bases and J dropped 5 bases, with 12 bases sitting between them. The CDR3 runs 14 residues. Per the germline V gene, CDR1 is SGHTA and CDR2 is FQGNSA. The CDR3 DNA is TGTGCCAGCAGCCCCGACGGTAGTACCGGGGAGCTGTTTTTT. Its translation: CASSPDGSTGELFF.

This clonotype occurred many times. V and J are TRBV25-1 and TRBJ1-1; D ambiguous. The V and J ends lost 8 bases and 4 bases respectively, with 14 bases between them. Germline V gene sequence: CDR1 MGHDK, CDR2 SYGVNS. The CDR3 is 13 amino acids. DNA for the CDR3: TGTGCCAGCGGCCTCGGTGCTGCCACTGAAGCTTTCTTT. It yields the protein CASGLGAATEAFF.

The V call is TRBV20-1, the J call TRBJ1-2; TRBD1 is a possible D gene (5 bases). The V and J ends lost 6 bases and 4 bases respectively, with 15 bases between them. The germline V gene encodes CDR1 DFQATT and CDR2 SNEGSKA (reference sequence). The CDR3 runs to 13 residues. In DNA, the CDR3 is TGCAGTGCCCACGGCGGGGACCCCTATGGCTACACCTTC. It translates to CSAHGGDPYGYTF.

The chain combines TRBV7-2 with TRBJ2-7; D unresolved. The germline V gene has CDR1 SGHTA and CDR2 FQGNSA. V was clipped by 2 bases and J by 6 bases, with 11 bases between them. This CDR3 has 13 amino acids. CDR3 in amino acids: CASSLTVSGEQYF. As DNA, the CDR3 is TGTGCCAGCAGCTTAACAGTGTCGGGCGAGCAGTACTTC.

This clonotype was counted many times. The chain employs TRBV6-1 and TRBJ2-2, with 7 bases fitting TRBD1. This CDR3 is 14 amino acids long. Germline V CDR1 and CDR2: MNHNS, SASEGT. J lost 5 bases, V lost 5 bases, and 5 bases had no gene match. CDR3 sequence (DNA): TGTGCCAGCAGTCCCGACAGGGTAACCGGGGAGCTGTTTTTT. Translating gives CASSPDRVTGELFF.

This clonotype was recorded at least ten times. CDR3 DNA: TGTGCCACCCAGGACAGTGCAACTGAAGCTTTCTTT. Its protein product is CATQDSATEAFF. The chain has TRBV10-3 and TRBJ1-1, with D possibly being TRBD1 (6 bases). V was pared by 10 bases and J by 5 bases, with 14 bases between. The CDR3 runs 12 residues. The germline gives CDR1 ENHRY, CDR2 SYGVKD.

The table lists this clonotype with a few counts. This chain connects TRBV7-8 to TRBJ2-5, with TRBD2 matching 8 bases. The V gene's germline CDR1 is SGHVS and CDR2 FQNEAQ. CDR3 length: 13 residues. With V trimmed by 8 bases and J by 4 bases, 6 bases remained unmatched. In DNA, the CDR3 is TGTGCCAGCGAAGGGCTAGCGGGAGAGACCCAGTACTTC. It yields the protein CASEGLAGETQYF.

The chain recombines TRBV9 with TRBJ2-3; D gene unclear. The CDR3 totals 16 residues. Germline V lookup: CDR1 SGDLS, CDR2 YYNGEE. Trimming shortened V by 1 base and J by 2 bases, and 14 bases separated the two germline ends. CDR3 sequence: CASSVFRDSPTDTQYF. In DNA form, the CDR3 reads TGTGCCAGCAGCGTATTCCGCGACTCTCCCACAGATACGCAGTATTTT. The variable domain in full, with the rest retrieved from reference TRBV9 and TRBJ2-3, is DSGVTQTPKHLITATGQRVTLRCSPRSGDLSVYWYQQSLDQGLQFLIQYYNGEERAKGNILERFSAQQFPDLHSELNLSSLELGDSALYFCASSVFRDSPTDTQYFGPGTRLTVL.

The CDR3 coding sequence is TGTGCCACCAGCAGAGTTCGGGGGTCTAGCACAGATACGCAGTATTTT. This translates into CATSRVRGSSTDTQYF. This chain connects TRBV15 to TRBJ2-3, with D possibly matching TRBD2 (6 bases). CDR1 is LNHNV, CDR2 YYDKDF, per germline (reference sequence). The germline V and J ends were trimmed by 1 base and 0 bases, with 11 bases remaining between them. This CDR3 is built from 16 residues.

The chain couples TRBV5-1 to TRBJ2-5; 11 bases fit TRBD2. With V trimmed by 0 bases and J by 9 bases, 13 bases remained unmatched. Germline values: CDR1 SGHRS, CDR2 YFSETQ. The CDR3 consists of 17 residues. The CDR3 reads CASSLGLAGTWEDPQYF. CDR3 DNA sequence: TGCGCCAGCAGCTTGGGACTAGCGGGAACATGGGAAGATCCCCAGTACTTC.

This clonotype showed up just a few times. The chain carries TRBV6-2 or TRBV6-3 and TRBJ2-7, with D unclear. The germline CDR1 and CDR2 sequences are MNHEY and SVGEGT. The CDR3 loop spans 13 amino acids. Between the trimmed V and J ends, which lost 7 bases and 0 bases, there was a span of 10 bases. The DNA of the CDR3 is TGTGCCAGCACCTTGGACGGCTCCTACGAGCAGTACTTC. It encodes CASTLDGSYEQYF.

This clonotype was seen at least ten times. This sequence joins TRBV7-9 and TRBJ1-2; D is unresolved. The CDR3 is 15 amino acids. V dropped 5 bases and J dropped 3 bases, with 16 bases sitting between them. From germline, CDR1 is SEHNR and CDR2 FQNEAQ (reference sequence). CDR3 coding DNA: TGTGCCAGCAGCCCATCCTGGAGGCAGCACTATGGCTACACCTTC. It is translated as CASSPSWRQHYGYTF. Supplemented by reference TRBV7-9 and TRBJ1-2, the full variable domain reads DTGVSQNPRHKITKRGQNVTFRCDPISEHNRLYWYRQTLGQGPEFLTYFQNEAQLEKSRLLSDRFSAERPKGSFSTLEIQRTEQGDSAMYLCASSPSWRQHYGYTFGSGTRLTVV.

Ten or more counts support this clonotype. J is TRBJ2-5 and V is TRBV28; 7 bases align to TRBD1. The CDR3 totals 16 residues. Germline CDR1 reads MDHEN; CDR2 reads SYDVKM. J gave up 4 bases and V 2 bases, and 10 bases lay outside the gene matches. The chain's CDR3 is CASSLPPGQWGETQYF. In DNA, the CDR3 is TGTGCCAGCAGTTTACCCCCGGGACAGTGGGGAGAGACCCAGTACTTC.

This clonotype came up many times. J is TRBJ2-5 and V is TRBV10-3; the match to TRBD2 covers 8 bases. The CDR3 length is 13 residues. Germline-derived CDR1 and CDR2 are ENHRY and SYGVKD. The J segment lost 5 bases and the V segment lost 5 bases, leaving 4 bases of the junction unmatched. CDR3 residues: CAISKAGEETQYF. CDR3 DNA sequence: TGTGCCATCAGTAAAGCGGGAGAGGAGACCCAGTACTTC.

This clonotype has ten or more counts. The V and J genes are TRBV4-2 and TRBJ2-7; D remains unclear. This CDR3 comprises 15 residues. Germline CDR1 LGHNA, CDR2 YNFKEQ. V lost 1 base, J lost 1 base, and 11 bases lay in between. In DNA, the CDR3 is TGTGCCAGCAGCCAAGGGTTCTTGACTTCCTACGAGCAGTACTTC. It encodes CASSQGFLTSYEQYF.

In this sample, this clonotype turned up a few times. The rearrangement joins TRBV7-2 to TRBJ2-2; TRBD1 matches at 7 bases. Germline V gene lookup returns CDR1 SGHTA and CDR2 FQGNSA. There are 15 residues in the CDR3. Trimming took 3 bases from V and 9 from J; bases not matched to a gene: 10. The chain's CDR3 is CASSFNQGVYRELFF. The CDR3 DNA sequence: TGTGCCAGCAGCTTTAATCAGGGGGTGTACAGGGAGCTGTTTTTT. The full variable domain, with the rest looked up from reference TRBV7-2 and TRBJ2-2, is GAGVSQSPSNKVTEKGKDVELRCDPISGHTALYWYRQSLGQGLEFLIYFQGNSAPDKSGLPSDRFSAERTGGSVSTLTIQRTQQEDSAVYLCASSFNQGVYRELFFGEGSRLTVL.

This clonotype was observed at least ten times. The chain recombines TRBV7-2 with TRBJ1-1; D gene uncertain. With 0 bases removed from V and 3 bases from J, the gap between germline ends came to 8 bases. This CDR3 contains 14 residues. CDR1 is SGHTA, CDR2 FQGNSA, per germline. The CDR3 sequence is CASSLAYLDTEAFF. The CDR3 nucleotides read TGTGCCAGCAGCTTAGCGTACTTGGACACTGAAGCTTTCTTT.

This clonotype was detected a few times. The rearrangement links TRBV12-3 or TRBV12-4 to TRBJ2-3; D perhaps matches TRBD1 (6 bases). Deletions cut 5 bases from V and 4 bases from J, with 13 bases between. The CDR3 totals 14 residues. DNA of the CDR3: TGTGCCAGCAGTACCCAGGGGAGTTCAGATACGCAGTATTTT. Its protein is CASSTQGSSDTQYF.

This clonotype was detected ten times or more. The rearrangement links TRBV4-1 to TRBJ2-7; 9 positions match TRBD1. The CDR3 totals 15 residues. Trimming took 5 bases from V and 1 from J; bases not matched to a gene: 6. Germline-derived CDR1 and CDR2 are MGHRA and YSYEKL. The CDR3 here is CASSRTGARSYEQYF. CDR3 DNA: TGCGCCAGCAGCAGGACAGGGGCCAGATCCTACGAGCAGTACTTC.

This clonotype was detected ten times or more. The chain employs TRBV5-1 and TRBJ1-1, with a tentative D call TRBD1 (6 bases). The CDR3 totals 16 residues. V lost 0 bases and J 0 bases, leaving 12 bases between the germline ends. Per germline, CDR1 SGHRS and CDR2 YFSETQ. The CDR3 bases are TGCGCCAGCAGCTTGGGTCCGGCAGGGGTGAACACTGAAGCTTTCTTT. This encodes CASSLGPAGVNTEAFF.

In DNA, the CDR3 is TGCGCCAGCAGCCAAGAGGAGCTATGGGGGGGTAGCGGCTACACCTTC. Protein product: CASSQEELWGGSGYTF. The V call is TRBV4-3, the J call TRBJ1-2; possibly TRBD1 for D (5 bases). V was cut by 0 bases and J by 8 bases, with 19 bases left in between. In germline, CDR1 is LGHNA, CDR2 YSLEER. This CDR3 region has 16 residues.

This clonotype was detected ten times or more. The chain carries TRBV7-2 and TRBJ2-5; D is uncertain. In germline, CDR1 is SGHTA, CDR2 FQGNSA. Trimming pared 2 bases from V and 11 bases from J, leaving 12 bases between. The CDR3 is 12 amino acids. CDR3 protein: CASSLRDLKQYF. In DNA form, the CDR3 reads TGTGCCAGCAGCTTAAGAGACCTCAAGCAGTACTTC.

V and J are TRBV20-1 and TRBJ2-2; D gene uncertain. V lost 6 bases to trimming and J lost 0 bases, with 11 bases between them. CDR3 length: 14 amino acids. CDR1 and CDR2 (germline): DFQATT, SNEGSKA (reference sequence). As DNA, the CDR3 is TGCAGTGCAACCCGCCCTGCGAACACCGGGGAGCTGTTTTTT. Translation: CSATRPANTGELFF.

This clonotype was observed many times. J is TRBJ2-3 and V is TRBV10-3; no clear D gene. The CDR3 is 14 amino acids. V lost 2 bases to trimming and J lost 2 bases, with 8 bases between them. Germline CDR1 is ENHRY and CDR2 is SYGVKD. The CDR3 region is CAISERDPTDTQYF. CDR3 in DNA: TGTGCCATCAGTGAGCGCGATCCCACAGATACGCAGTATTTT.

This clonotype was counted many times. The chain has TRBV29-1 and TRBJ2-7; 9 bases match TRBD1. V trimming: 4 bases; J trimming: 4 bases; junction bases outside the gene matches: 5. Germline V lookup: CDR1 SQVTM, CDR2 ANQGSEA. The CDR3 extends over 13 amino acids. The CDR3 loop is CSVAVDRGYEQYF. The CDR3 DNA reads TGCAGCGTTGCTGTGGACAGGGGATACGAGCAGTACTTC.

This clonotype has only a few counts. The chain uses TRBV5-1 and TRBJ2-1; 12 bases map to TRBD2. The CDR3 covers 18 residues. Germline CDR1 and CDR2: SGHRS and YFSETQ. V shed 3 bases, J shed 2 bases, and the junction held 9 bases outside the gene matches. CDR3 sequence (DNA): TGCGCCAGCAGCTCATACGTACGACTAGCGGGGGCCTACAATGAGCAGTTCTTC. The encoded protein is CASSSYVRLAGAYNEQFF.